Included here is one T cell receptor (beta chain) sequence, with context. Source study methods: Estimates of nucleated cell counts were drawn from the amplification of reference gene primers. Data came from immunoSEQ multiplex PCR; TCRdb stores just in-frame clones and leaves some out. Clone size and the V and J calls come from that table; the DNA yielded D and trimming. The sample shows over 45,000 clones, 65% to 85% of them seen only once. This specimen belongs to a study of blood T cell repertoires in COVID-19. Study in general: The United States, Italy and Spain were the sources of the acute and convalescent COVID-19 samples. T cells, B-cell-depleted T cells, or PBMCs supplied cDNA or gDNA.

The CDR3 has 14 amino acids. V shed 3 bases and J 8 bases; nucleotides not matched to a gene: 7. Germline V gene lookup returns CDR1 SNHLY and CDR2 FYNNEI. The chain combines TRBV2 with TRBJ1-5, with 7 nucleotides matching TRBD1. Sequencing used peripheral blood. The sequence derives from a human donor in a cohort sampled during active COVID-19. The CDR3 sequence: CASSDAGGFKPQHF. The CDR3 region has the DNA TGTGCCAGCAGTGATGCAGGGGGTTTCAAGCCCCAGCATTTT.